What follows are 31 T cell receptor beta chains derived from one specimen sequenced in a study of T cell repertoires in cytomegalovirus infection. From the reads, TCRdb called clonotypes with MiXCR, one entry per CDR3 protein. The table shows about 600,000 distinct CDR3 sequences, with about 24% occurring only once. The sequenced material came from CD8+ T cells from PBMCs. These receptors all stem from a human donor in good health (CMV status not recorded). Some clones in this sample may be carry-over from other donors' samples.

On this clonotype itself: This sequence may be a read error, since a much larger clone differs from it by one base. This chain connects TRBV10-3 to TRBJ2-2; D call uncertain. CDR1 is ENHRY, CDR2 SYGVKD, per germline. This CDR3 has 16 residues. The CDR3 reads CTISESARSNTGELFF. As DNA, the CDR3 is TGTACCATCAGTGAGTCAGCCCGATCGAACACCGGGGAGCTGTTTTTT.

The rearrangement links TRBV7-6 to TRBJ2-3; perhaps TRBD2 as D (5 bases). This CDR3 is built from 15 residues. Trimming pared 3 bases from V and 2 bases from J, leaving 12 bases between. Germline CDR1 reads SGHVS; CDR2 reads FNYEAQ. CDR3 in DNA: TGTGCCAGCAGCTTCACCCAGCGGATCACAGATACGCAGTATTTT. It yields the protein CASSFTQRITDTQYF.

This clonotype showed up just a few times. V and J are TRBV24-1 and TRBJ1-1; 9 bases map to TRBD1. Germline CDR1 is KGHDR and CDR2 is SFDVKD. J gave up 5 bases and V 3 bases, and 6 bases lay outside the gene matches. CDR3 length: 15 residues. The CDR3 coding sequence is TGTGCCACCAGTGATCCTGGGACAGGGACAACTGAAGCTTTCTTT. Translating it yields CATSDPGTGTTEAFF.

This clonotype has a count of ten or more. The CDR3 reads CASSTTGGPQYF. The CDR3 DNA follows: TGTGCCAGCAGCACAACAGGGGGCCCGCAGTACTTC. The chain joins TRBV7-8 to TRBJ2-7; 9 bases fit TRBD1. V gave up 5 bases and J gave up 9 bases; unmatched junction bases: 5. Germline V gene sequence: CDR1 SGHVS, CDR2 FQNEAQ. The CDR3 is 12 residues long.

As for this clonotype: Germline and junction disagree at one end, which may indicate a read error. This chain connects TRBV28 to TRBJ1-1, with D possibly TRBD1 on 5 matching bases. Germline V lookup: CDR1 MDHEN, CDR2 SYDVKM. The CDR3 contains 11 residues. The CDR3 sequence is CASSWSGTPVF. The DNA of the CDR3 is TGTGCCAGCAGTTGGAGCGGGACCCCGGTTTTC.

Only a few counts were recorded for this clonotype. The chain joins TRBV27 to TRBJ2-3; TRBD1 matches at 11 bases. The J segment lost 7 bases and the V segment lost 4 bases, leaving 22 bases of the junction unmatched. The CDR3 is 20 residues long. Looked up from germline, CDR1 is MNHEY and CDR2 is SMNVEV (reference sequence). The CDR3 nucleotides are TGTGCCAGCAGTTGGGCTCGGTTAAGGGACAGGGGGAGCCTGGGCTATACGCAGTATTTT. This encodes CASSWARLRDRGSLGYTQYF.

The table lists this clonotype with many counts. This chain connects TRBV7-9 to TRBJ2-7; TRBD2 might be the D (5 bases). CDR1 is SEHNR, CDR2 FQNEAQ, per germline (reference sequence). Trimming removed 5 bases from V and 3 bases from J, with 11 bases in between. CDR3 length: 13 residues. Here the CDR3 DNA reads TGTGCCAGCAGCCCCCGGGGTTTCTACGAGCAGTACTTC. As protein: CASSPRGFYEQYF.

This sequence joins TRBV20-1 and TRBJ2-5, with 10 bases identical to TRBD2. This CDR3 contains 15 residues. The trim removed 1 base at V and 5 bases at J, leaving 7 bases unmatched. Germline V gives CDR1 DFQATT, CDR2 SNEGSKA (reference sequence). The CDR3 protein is CSARVPAGGLETQYF. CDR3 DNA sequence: TGCAGTGCTAGAGTGCCAGCGGGGGGGCTGGAGACCCAGTACTTC.

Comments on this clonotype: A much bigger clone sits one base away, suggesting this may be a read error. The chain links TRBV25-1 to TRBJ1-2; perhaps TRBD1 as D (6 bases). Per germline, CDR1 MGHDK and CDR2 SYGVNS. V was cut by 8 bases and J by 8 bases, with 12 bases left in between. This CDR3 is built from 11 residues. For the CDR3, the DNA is TGTGCCAGCGAAACAGGGCACGGCTACACCTTC. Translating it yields CASETGHGYTF.

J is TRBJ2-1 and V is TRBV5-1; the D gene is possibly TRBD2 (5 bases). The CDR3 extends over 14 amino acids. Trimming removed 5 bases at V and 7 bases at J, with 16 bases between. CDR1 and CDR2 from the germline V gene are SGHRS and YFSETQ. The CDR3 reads CASSTKVRDNEQFF. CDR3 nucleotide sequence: TGCGCCAGCAGTACGAAGGTCCGGGATAATGAGCAGTTCTTC.

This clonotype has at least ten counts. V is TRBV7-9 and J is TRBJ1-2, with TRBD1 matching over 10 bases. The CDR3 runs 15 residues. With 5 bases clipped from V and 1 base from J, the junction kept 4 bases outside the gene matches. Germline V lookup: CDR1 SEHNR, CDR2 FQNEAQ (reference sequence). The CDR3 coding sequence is TGTGCCAGCAGCACCCGGGACAGGGGTAACTATGGCTACACCTTC. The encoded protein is CASSTRDRGNYGYTF.

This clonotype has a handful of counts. Here the CDR3 DNA reads TGTGCCAGCACCCAACACGATGTGAACACCGGGGAGCTGTTTTTT. It translates to CASTQHDVNTGELFF. The chain combines TRBV28 with TRBJ2-2; unclear D gene. Trimming removed 7 bases at V and 1 base at J, with 13 bases between. The CDR3 runs to 15 residues. CDR1 is MDHEN and CDR2 is SYDVKM in the germline V gene.

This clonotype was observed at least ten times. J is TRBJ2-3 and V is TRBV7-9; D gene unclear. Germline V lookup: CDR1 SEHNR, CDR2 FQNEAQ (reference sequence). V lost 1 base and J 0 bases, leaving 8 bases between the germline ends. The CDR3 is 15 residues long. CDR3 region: CASSLDRSSTDTQYF. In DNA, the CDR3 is TGTGCCAGCAGCTTAGATCGGTCAAGCACAGATACGCAGTATTTT.

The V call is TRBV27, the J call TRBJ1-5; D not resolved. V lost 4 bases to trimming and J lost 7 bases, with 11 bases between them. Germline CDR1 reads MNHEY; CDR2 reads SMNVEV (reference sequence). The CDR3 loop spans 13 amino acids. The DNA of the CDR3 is TGTGCCAGCAGTTCTTCAGCGGTGCAGCCCCAGCATTTT. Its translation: CASSSSAVQPQHF.

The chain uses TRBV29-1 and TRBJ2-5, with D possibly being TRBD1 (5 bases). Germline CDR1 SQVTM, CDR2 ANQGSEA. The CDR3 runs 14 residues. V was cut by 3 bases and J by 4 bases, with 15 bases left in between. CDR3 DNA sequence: TGCAGCGTTGAGTTACTTACAAGGGGAGAGACCCAGTACTTC. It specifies CSVELLTRGETQYF.

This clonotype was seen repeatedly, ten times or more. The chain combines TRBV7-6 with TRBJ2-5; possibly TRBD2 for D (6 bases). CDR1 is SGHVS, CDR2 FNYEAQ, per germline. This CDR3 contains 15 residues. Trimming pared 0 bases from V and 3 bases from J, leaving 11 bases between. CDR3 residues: CASSLAMWREETQYF. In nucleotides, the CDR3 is TGTGCCAGCAGCTTAGCGATGTGGAGGGAAGAGACCCAGTACTTC.

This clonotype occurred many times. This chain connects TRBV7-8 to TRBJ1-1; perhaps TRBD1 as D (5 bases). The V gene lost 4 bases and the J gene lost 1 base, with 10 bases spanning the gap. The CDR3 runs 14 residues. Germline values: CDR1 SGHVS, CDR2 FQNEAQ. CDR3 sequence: CASSSGGTNTEAFF. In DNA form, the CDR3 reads TGTGCCAGCAGCTCAGGAGGGACGAACACTGAAGCTTTCTTT.

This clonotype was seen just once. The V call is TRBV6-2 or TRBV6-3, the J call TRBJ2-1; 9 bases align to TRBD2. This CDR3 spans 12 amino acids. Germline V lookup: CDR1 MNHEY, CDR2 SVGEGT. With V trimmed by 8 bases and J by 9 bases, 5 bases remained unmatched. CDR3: CASEAGGGEQFF. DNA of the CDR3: TGTGCCAGCGAGGCGGGGGGGGGTGAGCAGTTCTTC.

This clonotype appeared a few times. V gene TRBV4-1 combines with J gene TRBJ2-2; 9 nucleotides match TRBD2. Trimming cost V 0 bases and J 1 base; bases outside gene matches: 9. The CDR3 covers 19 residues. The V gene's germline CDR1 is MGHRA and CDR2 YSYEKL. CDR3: CASSQDPAGGILNTGELFF. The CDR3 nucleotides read TGCGCCAGCAGCCAAGATCCAGCGGGGGGCATTCTGAACACCGGGGAGCTGTTTTTT.

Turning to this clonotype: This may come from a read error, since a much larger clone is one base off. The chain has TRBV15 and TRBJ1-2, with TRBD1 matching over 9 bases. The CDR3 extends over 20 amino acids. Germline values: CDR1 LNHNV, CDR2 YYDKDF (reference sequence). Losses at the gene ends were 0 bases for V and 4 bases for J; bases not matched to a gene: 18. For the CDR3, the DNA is TGTGCCACCAGCAGAGATCTGGCAGGGACAGGGTATTCACTTCTCTATGGCTACACCTTC. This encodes CATSRDLAGTGYSLLYGYTF. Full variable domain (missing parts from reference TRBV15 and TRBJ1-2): DAMVIQNPRYQVTQFGKPVTLSCSQTLNHNVMYWYQQKSSQAPKLLFHYYDKDFNNEADTPDNFQSRRPNTSFCFLDIRSPGLGDTAMYLCATSRDLAGTGYSLLYGYTFGSGTRLTVV.

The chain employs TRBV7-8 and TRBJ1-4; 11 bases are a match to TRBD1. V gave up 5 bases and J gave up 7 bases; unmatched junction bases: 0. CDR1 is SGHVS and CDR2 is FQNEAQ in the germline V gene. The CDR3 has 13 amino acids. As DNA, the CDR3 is TGTGCCAGCAGCGGGACAGGGGGTGAAAAACTGTTTTTT. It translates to CASSGTGGEKLFF. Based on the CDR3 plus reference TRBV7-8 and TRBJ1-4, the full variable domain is GAGVSQSPRYKVAKRGQDVALRCDPISGHVSLFWYQQALGQGPEFLTYFQNEAQLDKSGLPSDRFFAERPEGSVSTLKIQRTQQEDSAVYLCASSGTGGEKLFFGSGTQLSVL.

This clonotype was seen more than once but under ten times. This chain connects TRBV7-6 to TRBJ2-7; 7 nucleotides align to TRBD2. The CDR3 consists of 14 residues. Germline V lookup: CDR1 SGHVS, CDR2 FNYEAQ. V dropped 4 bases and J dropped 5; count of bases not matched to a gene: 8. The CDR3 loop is CASSSGGPPDEQYF. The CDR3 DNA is TGTGCCAGCAGCTCGGGGGGACCACCAGACGAGCAGTACTTC.

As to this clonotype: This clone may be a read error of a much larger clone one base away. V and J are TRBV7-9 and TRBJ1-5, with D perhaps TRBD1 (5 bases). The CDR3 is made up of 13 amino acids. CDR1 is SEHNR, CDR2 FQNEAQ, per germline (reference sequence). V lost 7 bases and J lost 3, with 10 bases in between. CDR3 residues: CASTRGDNQPQHF. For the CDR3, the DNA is TGTGCCAGCACACGGGGGGACAATCAGCCCCAGCATTTT.

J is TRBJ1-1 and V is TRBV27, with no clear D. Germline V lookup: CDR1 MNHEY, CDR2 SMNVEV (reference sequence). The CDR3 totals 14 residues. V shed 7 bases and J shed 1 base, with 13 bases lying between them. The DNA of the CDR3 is TGTGCCAGCAAAACCCTCAGTAGGAACACTGAAGCTTTCTTT. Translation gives CASKTLSRNTEAFF.

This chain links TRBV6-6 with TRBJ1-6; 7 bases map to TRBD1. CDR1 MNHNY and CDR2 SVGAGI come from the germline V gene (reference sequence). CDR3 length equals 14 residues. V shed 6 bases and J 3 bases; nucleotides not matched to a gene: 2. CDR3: CASRHRGYNSPLHF. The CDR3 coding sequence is TGTGCCAGCAGGCACAGGGGCTATAATTCACCCCTCCACTTT.

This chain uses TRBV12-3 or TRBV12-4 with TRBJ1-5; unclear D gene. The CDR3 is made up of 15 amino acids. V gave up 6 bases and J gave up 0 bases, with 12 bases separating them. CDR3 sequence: CASSKGRVSNQPQHF. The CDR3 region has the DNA TGTGCCAGCAGCAAAGGACGGGTTAGCAATCAGCCCCAGCATTTT.

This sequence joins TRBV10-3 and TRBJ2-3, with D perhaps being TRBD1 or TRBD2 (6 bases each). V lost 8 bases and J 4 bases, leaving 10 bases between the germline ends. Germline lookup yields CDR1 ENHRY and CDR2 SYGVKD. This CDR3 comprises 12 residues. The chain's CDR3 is CAIGRGADTQYF. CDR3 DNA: TGTGCCATCGGAAGGGGGGCAGATACGCAGTATTTT.

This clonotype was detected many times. The CDR3 reads CASSWGQDYSNQPQHF. Written as DNA, the CDR3 is TGTGCCAGCAGCTGGGGACAGGATTATAGCAATCAGCCCCAGCATTTT. The chain carries TRBV7-9 and TRBJ1-5; 8 bases are a match to TRBD1. The ends lost 4 bases at V and 0 bases at J; junction bases unmatched: 5. CDR3 length equals 16 residues. CDR1 is SEHNR and CDR2 is FQNEAQ in the germline V gene (reference sequence).

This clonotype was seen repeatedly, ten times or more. The CDR3 DNA is TGTGCCAGCAGCCCCCGGACAGGAATACAAGAGACCCAGTACTTC. This sequence encodes CASSPRTGIQETQYF. V gene TRBV12-3 or TRBV12-4 combines with J gene TRBJ2-5; 7 bases agree with TRBD1. The CDR3 is made up of 15 amino acids. V shed 6 bases and J 2 bases; nucleotides not matched to a gene: 9.

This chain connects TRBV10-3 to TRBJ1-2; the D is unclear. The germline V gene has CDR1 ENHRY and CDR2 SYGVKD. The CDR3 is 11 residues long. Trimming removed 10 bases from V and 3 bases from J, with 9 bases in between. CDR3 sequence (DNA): TGTGCCACCGCCAAACACTATGGCTACACCTTC. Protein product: CATAKHYGYTF.

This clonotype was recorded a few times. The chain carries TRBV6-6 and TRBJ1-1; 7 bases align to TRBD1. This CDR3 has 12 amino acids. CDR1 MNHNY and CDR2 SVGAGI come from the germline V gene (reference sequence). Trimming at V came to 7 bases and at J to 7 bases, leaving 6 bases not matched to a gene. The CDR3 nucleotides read TGTGCCAGCATCGGACAGGCCATTGAAGCTTTCTTT. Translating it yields CASIGQAIEAFF.